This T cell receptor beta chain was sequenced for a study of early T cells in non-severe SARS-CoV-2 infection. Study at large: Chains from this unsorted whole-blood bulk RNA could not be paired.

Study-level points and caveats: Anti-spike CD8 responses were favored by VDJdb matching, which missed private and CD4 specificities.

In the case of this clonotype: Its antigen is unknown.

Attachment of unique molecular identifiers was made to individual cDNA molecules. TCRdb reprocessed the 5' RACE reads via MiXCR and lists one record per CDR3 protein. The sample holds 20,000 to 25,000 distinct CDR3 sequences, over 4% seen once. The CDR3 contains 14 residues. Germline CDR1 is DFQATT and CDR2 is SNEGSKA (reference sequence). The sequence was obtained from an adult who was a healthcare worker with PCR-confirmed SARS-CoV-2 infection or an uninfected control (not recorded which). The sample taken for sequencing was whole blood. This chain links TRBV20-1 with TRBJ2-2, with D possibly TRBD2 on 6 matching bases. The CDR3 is CTVATSENTGELFF. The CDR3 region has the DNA TGCACCGTGGCGACTAGTGAGAACACCGGGGAGCTGTTTTTT.